These 25 T cell receptor beta chains were all obtained from the same sample, sequenced in a study of blood T cell repertoires in COVID-19. Generated by immunoSEQ multiplex PCR, the TCRdb table keeps only in-frame clones and is missing some. This table has some 50,000 clones, about 82% appearing once. The sample consisted of peripheral blood. These receptors originate from a human donor in a cohort sampled during active COVID-19.

The sample holds a few counts of this clone. The chain is built from TRBV19 and TRBJ1-5; 9 bases agree with TRBD1. The V and J ends lost 4 bases and 6 bases, in that order; junction bases with no gene match: 7. Per the germline V gene, CDR1 is LNHDA and CDR2 is SQIVND (reference sequence). The CDR3 totals 15 residues. The CDR3 reads CASSTLQGAVQPQHF. In nucleotides, the CDR3 is TGTGCCAGTAGTACGTTACAGGGGGCCGTTCAGCCCCAGCATTTT.

The table lists this clone with a few counts. V and J are TRBV27 and TRBJ2-7, with 9 bases aligning to TRBD1. The V gene end was trimmed by 6 bases and the J gene end by 3 bases; junction bases not matched to a gene: 6. Germline-derived CDR1 and CDR2 are MNHEY and SMNVEV (reference sequence). CDR3 length: 14 residues. The CDR3 nucleotides read TGTGCCAGCAGGGGGACAGGGATCGGCTACGAGCAGTACTTC. Amino acid sequence: CASRGTGIGYEQYF.

This clone occurred once. The rearrangement uses TRBV9 and TRBJ2-5; 8 bases map to TRBD2. Germline loops: CDR1 SGDLS, CDR2 YYNGEE. The CDR3 sequence is 18 residues long. J gave up 2 bases and V 1 base, and 13 bases lay outside the gene matches. CDR3 nucleotides: TGTGCCAGCAGCGTAACCGCAGAGAGCGGGGGATCTCAAGAGACCCAGTACTTC. This gives the protein CASSVTAESGGSQETQYF.

The chain joins TRBV7-2 to TRBJ1-2; D is unresolved. The CDR3 length is 13 residues. V was pared by 6 bases and J by 3 bases, with 11 bases between. Germline V gene lookup returns CDR1 SGHTA and CDR2 FQGNSA. CDR3 protein: CASREMGYYGYTF. The CDR3 nucleotides are TGTGCCAGCAGGGAGATGGGTTACTATGGCTACACCTTC.

This rearrangement joins TRBV19 to TRBJ2-1, with 8 bases that match TRBD2. The V gene's germline CDR1 is LNHDA and CDR2 SQIVND (reference sequence). The CDR3 loop spans 14 amino acids. Losses at the gene ends were 5 bases for V and 6 bases for J; bases not matched to a gene: 6. CDR3 nucleotide sequence: TGTGCCAGTAGTGCCTCGGGGGGGGGCAATGAGCAGTTCTTC. It specifies CASSASGGGNEQFF.

This clone showed up just a few times. The CDR3 is CASSIDRAGGGTGELFF. The DNA for the CDR3 is TGTGCCAGTAGTATAGATAGAGCGGGAGGAGGGACCGGGGAGCTGTTTTTT. This chain joins TRBV19 and TRBJ2-2, with TRBD2 identical over 9 bases. This CDR3 is 17 amino acids long. Germline values: CDR1 LNHDA, CDR2 SQIVND (reference sequence). J lost 5 bases, V lost 0 bases, and 7 bases had no gene match.

The chain joins TRBV18 to TRBJ1-4, with TRBD1 as a possible D gene (5 bases). Trimming cost V 6 bases and J 6 bases, with 26 bases left between them. The CDR3 is 18 residues long. Germline assignment: CDR1 KGHSH and CDR2 LQKENI. The CDR3 protein is CASSGRPLGLWSDEKLFF. CDR3 DNA: TGTGCCAGCTCGGGTAGGCCCTTGGGGCTCTGGAGCGATGAAAAACTGTTTTTT.

The rearrangement links TRBV18 to TRBJ2-7; possibly TRBD1 for D (6 bases). Trimming left V 3 bases short and J 0 bases short, with 12 bases between. The CDR3 is 15 residues long. Germline-derived CDR1 and CDR2 are KGHSH and LQKENI. CDR3 sequence reads: CASSPVGQLSYEQYF. CDR3 coding DNA: TGTGCCAGCTCACCGGTTGGACAGCTCTCCTACGAGCAGTACTTC. Complete variable domain (other parts from reference TRBV18 and TRBJ2-7): NAGVMQNPRHLVRRRGQEARLRCSPMKGHSHVYWYRQLPEEGLKFMVYLQKENIIDESGMPKERFSAEFPKEGPSILRIQQVVRGDSAAYFCASSPVGQLSYEQYFGPGTRLTVT.

The chain uses TRBV7-3 and TRBJ2-2; TRBD2 aligns across 7 bases. The CDR3 runs 15 residues. The V and J ends lost 3 bases and 5 bases, in that order; junction bases with no gene match: 6. Germline-derived CDR1 and CDR2 are SGHTA and FQGTGA. CDR3 region: CASSLGGGGTGELFF. CDR3 coding DNA: TGTGCCAGCAGCTTGGGCGGGGGAGGTACCGGGGAGCTGTTTTTT.

The chain recombines TRBV5-1 with TRBJ2-7, with TRBD1 identical over 7 bases. Germline V gene sequence: CDR1 SGHRS, CDR2 YFSETQ. This CDR3 has 13 amino acids. V lost 4 bases, J lost 2 bases, and 3 bases stayed unmatched. CDR3 loop: CASSLDRAYEQYF. In nucleotides, the CDR3 is TGCGCCAGCAGCCTCGACAGGGCCTACGAGCAGTACTTC. Full variable domain (missing parts from reference TRBV5-1 and TRBJ2-7): KAGVTQTPRYLIKTRGQQVTLSCSPISGHRSVSWYQQTPGQGLQFLFEYFSETQRNKGNFPGRFSGRQFSNSRSEMNVSTLELGDSALYLCASSLDRAYEQYFGPGTRLTVT.

This clone came up once. The DNA for the CDR3 is TGTGCCTCTCAGGGCCAGAACACCGGGGAGCTGTTTTTT. Translated, it gives CASQGQNTGELFF. This rearrangement joins TRBV30 to TRBJ2-2, with D perhaps matching TRBD1 (5 bases). V lost 7 bases and J lost 1, with 10 bases in between. CDR1 is GTSNPN and CDR2 is SVGIG in the germline V gene (reference sequence). The CDR3 extends over 13 amino acids.

The J gene is TRBJ2-2, the V gene TRBV7-2; tentatively, D is TRBD1 (5 bases). The length of the CDR3 is 17 residues. The V and J ends lost 5 bases and 2 bases respectively, with 18 bases between them. Germline V gives CDR1 SGHTA, CDR2 FQGNSA. For the CDR3, the DNA is TGTGCCAGCAGCATCAGGGTTACTGCCTCTAACACCGGGGAGCTGTTTTTT. Translating it yields CASSIRVTASNTGELFF.

This chain uses TRBV6-5 with TRBJ2-7; 10 bases are a match to TRBD1. This CDR3 spans 15 amino acids. V shed 2 bases and J 3 bases; nucleotides not matched to a gene: 4. Looked up from germline, CDR1 is MNHEY and CDR2 is SVGAGI. CDR3 sequence reads: CASSYRDRGSYEQYF. In DNA form, the CDR3 reads TGTGCCAGCAGTTACCGGGACAGGGGAAGCTACGAGCAGTACTTC.

This chain joins TRBV7-2 and TRBJ2-3; TRBD2 matches at 10 bases. The CDR3 spans 17 residues. The J segment lost 5 bases and the V segment lost 1 base, leaving 9 bases of the junction unmatched. Germline CDR1 reads SGHTA; CDR2 reads FQGNSA. CDR3 amino acids: CASSLVGLAGDGDTQYF. CDR3 coding DNA: TGTGCCAGCAGCTTAGTTGGGCTAGCGGGAGATGGAGATACGCAGTATTTT.

The J gene is TRBJ2-3, the V gene TRBV7-9; 9 bases agree with TRBD2. Germline V lookup: CDR1 SEHNR, CDR2 FQNEAQ (reference sequence). V lost 6 bases to trimming and J lost 3 bases; unmatched junction nucleotides: 10. The CDR3 sequence is 16 residues long. In DNA, the CDR3 is TGTGCCAGCAGGAGAGAGCGGGGGGCGGGTACAGATACGCAGTATTTT. Amino acids: CASRRERGAGTDTQYF.

In this sample, this clone turned up a few times. The genes are TRBV5-8 and TRBJ1-2, with D maybe TRBD1 (5 bases). The V gene lost 6 bases and the J gene lost 8 bases, with 11 bases spanning the gap. The germline V gene has CDR1 SGHTS and CDR2 YDEGEE. This CDR3 is built from 11 residues. CDR3 DNA: TGTGCCAGCAATGGGGCTGGGGGCTACACCTTC. It translates to CASNGAGGYTF.

The J gene is TRBJ1-2, the V gene TRBV2; no definite D call. V gave up 3 bases and J gave up 5 bases, with 16 bases separating them. The CDR3 is 15 amino acids. The germline gives CDR1 SNHLY, CDR2 FYNNEI. The CDR3 here is CASSEVTQVEYGYTF. In DNA, the CDR3 is TGTGCCAGCAGTGAGGTCACCCAAGTGGAGTATGGCTACACCTTC.

The chain couples TRBV13 to TRBJ1-2; 12 bases are shared with TRBD1. J lost 8 bases, V lost 5 bases, and 15 bases had no gene match. Germline values: CDR1 PRHDT, CDR2 FYEKMQ (reference sequence). The CDR3 is made up of 17 amino acids. The CDR3: CASSPEPPGQGAGGYTF. CDR3 DNA sequence: TGTGCCAGCAGCCCCGAACCTCCGGGACAGGGGGCCGGAGGCTACACCTTC.

The chain has TRBV5-1 and TRBJ1-2, with 8 nucleotides matching TRBD1. Germline lookup yields CDR1 SGHRS and CDR2 YFSETQ. Germline trimming cut 3 bases from V and 4 bases from J; bases unmatched to any gene: 8. The CDR3 extends over 15 amino acids. CDR3 in amino acids: CASSWETGEVYGYTF. DNA for the CDR3: TGCGCCAGCAGCTGGGAGACAGGGGAGGTCTATGGCTACACCTTC.

This chain uses TRBV29-1 with TRBJ2-1; D might be TRBD2 (5 bases). CDR1 SQVTM and CDR2 ANQGSEA come from the germline V gene. The ends were cut back, 5 bases at V and 5 bases at J, with 13 bases in the middle. There are 13 residues in the CDR3. The CDR3 DNA follows: TGCAGCGTTAAGTCCCCCGGGAACAATGAGCAGTTCTTC. Translated: CSVKSPGNNEQFF.

The rearrangement joins TRBV7-2 to TRBJ2-3; 10 positions agree with TRBD2. This CDR3 has 15 amino acids. Germline trimming cut 3 bases from V and 3 bases from J; bases unmatched to any gene: 3. Per germline, CDR1 SGHTA and CDR2 FQGNSA. CDR3 sequence reads: CASSFSSGSTDTQYF. DNA of the CDR3: TGTGCCAGCAGCTTTTCTAGCGGGAGTACAGATACGCAGTATTTT.

Only a few counts were recorded for this clone. The chain has TRBV6-6 and TRBJ2-3; 10 nucleotides line up with TRBD2. The germline V gene has CDR1 MNHNY and CDR2 SVGAGI (reference sequence). V dropped 7 bases and J dropped 3; count of bases not matched to a gene: 4. The CDR3 is 14 residues long. The CDR3 is CASTPSGSTDTQYF. The CDR3 nucleotides are TGTGCCAGCACTCCTAGCGGGAGTACAGATACGCAGTATTTT.

CDR3 DNA sequence: TGTGCCAGCAGCTTCACAGGGGAGGGCACAGATACGCAGTATTTT. This codes for CASSFTGEGTDTQYF. The chain links TRBV5-6 to TRBJ2-3; weak D call: TRBD1 (7 bases). Germline assignment: CDR1 SGHDT and CDR2 YYEEEE. Trimming left V 2 bases short and J 1 base short, with 11 bases between. The CDR3 contains 15 residues.

This clone was seen once. The chain has TRBV7-5 and TRBJ1-2; TRBD1 was called by the table and not checked on the DNA. TRBV7-5 is given as a pseudogene. The CDR3 contains 11 residues. CDR3 protein: CARSGETGLQF. CDR3 nucleotide sequence: TGTGCCAGAAGCGGGGAGACAGGTTTGCAATTC.

The chain employs TRBV7-2 and TRBJ1-2; 8 bases align to TRBD1. CDR1 is SGHTA, CDR2 FQGNSA, per germline. The V and J ends lost 0 bases and 7 bases, in that order; junction bases with no gene match: 4. The CDR3 spans 14 residues. The CDR3 reads CASSLALQGAGYTF. The CDR3 DNA follows: TGTGCCAGCAGCTTAGCGCTCCAGGGGGCTGGCTACACCTTC.